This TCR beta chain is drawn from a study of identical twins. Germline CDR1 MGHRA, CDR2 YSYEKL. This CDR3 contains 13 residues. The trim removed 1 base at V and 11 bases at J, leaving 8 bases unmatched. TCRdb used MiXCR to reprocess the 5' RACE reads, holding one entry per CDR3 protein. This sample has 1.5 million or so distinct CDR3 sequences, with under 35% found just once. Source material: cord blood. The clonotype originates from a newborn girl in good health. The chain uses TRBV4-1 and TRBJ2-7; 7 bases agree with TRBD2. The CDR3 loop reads CASSQVDGRREYF. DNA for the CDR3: TGCGCCAGCAGCCAAGTGGACGGGAGGAGGGAGTACTTC.